The rows below give T cell receptor beta chains drawn from one sample of a study of blood T cell repertoires in COVID-19. Sequencing used immunoSEQ multiplex PCR; TCRdb keeps in-frame clones, though not all of them. This sample carries 180,000 or so clones, roughly 76% of them seen once, and the ten largest clones take 11%. The sequencing sample was made of peripheral blood. These receptors originate from a woman in her forties with COVID-19, enrolled during active disease. CDR3s include the opening cysteine and the closing phenylalanine or tryptophan. Fields, in order: V gene, clone size, J gene, D gene, CDR3 length, CDR3 DNA, CDR3 protein. D genes are given only for firm matches. Part of the rows lack a size; the others show once, few, many or a class for expanded clones.

>TRBV30|-|TRBJ2-3|TRBD2|14
TGTGGGGGCGGACTAGCGGGAGCTGTAGATACGCAGTATTTT
CGGGLAGAVDTQYF
>TRBV10-2|-|TRBJ2-5|TRBD2|14
TGCGCCAGCAGTGTCCTAGCGGGTCAAGAGACCCAGTACTTC
CASSVLAGQETQYF
>TRBV7-6|-|TRBJ1-2|-|15
TGTGCCAGCAGCTCTACTTTCGGGGGATCGGATGGCTACACCTTC
CASSSTFGGSDGYTF
>TRBV6-2/TRBV6-3|-|TRBJ1-5|-|19
TGTGCCAGCAGTTACACGGACCACGGGACTCCTTATAGCAATCAGCCCCAGCATTTT
CASSYTDHGTPYSNQPQHF
>TRBV28|-|TRBJ2-7|TRBD2|18
TGTGCCAGCAGTTTAACGGCAGGGGGACAACTAGCGGGAGTGGAGCAGTACTTC
CASSLTAGGQLAGVEQYF
>TRBV5-8|few|TRBJ2-1|-|16
TGTGCCAGCAGCCCACGACCCGGGGGATTATACAATGAGCAGTTCTTC
CASSPRPGGLYNEQFF
>TRBV28|-|TRBJ2-1|-|15
TGTGCCAGCAGTTCAACTGCGTCAGGTAGAAATGAGCAGTTCTTC
CASSSTASGRNEQFF
>TRBV19|-|TRBJ1-5|TRBD1|14
TGTGCCAGTAGCACTACAGGGGCCAGTCAGCCCCAGCATTTT
CASSTTGASQPQHF
>TRBV5-5|-|TRBJ1-5|-|15
TGTGCCAGCAGCCTAGACCCCGCTAGCAATCAGCCCCAGCATTTT
CASSLDPASNQPQHF
>TRBV18|-|TRBJ1-2|-|13
TGTGCCAGCTCACCACAGGAGATGAATGGCTACACCTTC
CASSPQEMNGYTF
>TRBV18|-|TRBJ1-2|-|14
TGTGCCAGCTCACCAATAAGGGGGTTCTATGGCTACACCTTC
CASSPIRGFYGYTF
>TRBV6-5|-|TRBJ1-1|TRBD1|13
TGTGCCAGCAGCCCGACAGGGACCACTGAAGCTTTCTTT
CASSPTGTTEAFF
>TRBV5-8|-|TRBJ1-4|-|15
TGTGCCAGCAGCTTTGGTTTGAGAAAAGCAGAAAAACTGTTTTTT
CASSFGLRKAEKLFF
>TRBV9|-|TRBJ1-2|-|17
TGTGCCAGCAGCGTATCCATCCGTGACAGCCTTTCCCATGGCTACACCTTC
CASSVSIRDSLSHGYTF
>TRBV9|-|TRBJ1-3|-|14
TGTGCCAGCAGCGTAGATGGGGGAGTGCGGGACATATATTTT
CASSVDGGVRDIYF
>TRBV29-1|few|TRBJ1-1|-|14
TGCAGCGTTGGTTTTGGAGGGGAGAACACTGAAGCTTTCTTT
CSVGFGGENTEAFF
>TRBV4-2|-|TRBJ2-1|-|15
TGTGCCAGCAGCCAAGATTATACGGGGTACAATGAGCAGTTCTTC
CASSQDYTGYNEQFF
>TRBV6-2/TRBV6-3|once|TRBJ2-7|TRBD2|17
TGTGCCAGCAGTAGGGTCGAGGGACTAGCCACTTTCTACGAGCAGTACTTC
CASSRVEGLATFYEQYF
>TRBV30|-|TRBJ1-3|-|14
TGTGCCTGGAGTCCGATGAGCTCTGGAAACACCATATATTTT
CAWSPMSSGNTIYF
>TRBV7-9|-|TRBJ2-3|TRBD2|14
TGTGCCAGCAGCTCGAGCGGGATTATAGATACGCAGTATTTT
CASSSSGIIDTQYF
>TRBV5-6|few|TRBJ2-3|TRBD1|15
TGTGCCAGCAGTCCGGACAGGGGTTATGAAGATACGCAGTATTTT
CASSPDRGYEDTQYF
>TRBV25-1|-|TRBJ1-1|TRBD1|16
TGTGCCAGCAGTGAATCGGACAGGGGAGGGGAGGCTGAAGCTTTCTTT
CASSESDRGGEAEAFF
>TRBV28|-|TRBJ1-5|TRBD1|20
TGTGCCAGCAGTCAAGGGACCACAGGGGGTGGGTTTTATAGCAATCAGCCCCAGCATTTT
CASSQGTTGGGFYSNQPQHF
>TRBV28|-|TRBJ2-5|-|14
TGTGCCAGAGATCTACGGGGGACAGTTAAGACCCAGTACTTC
CARDLRGTVKTQYF